Listed here are 30 T cell receptor beta chains from one sample, sequenced in a study of identical twins. TCRdb reprocessed the 5' RACE reads with MiXCR, giving one entry per CDR3 protein. The table lists approximately 220,000 distinct CDR3 sequences, 7.5% of them singletons, with more than 5% in the top ten. These data also formed part of another study, on yellow fever vaccine responses in identical twins.

Input material: CD8+ T cells sorted from blood. All receptors come from a woman aged 18 to 35 in good health.

This clonotype was found a few times. This chain uses TRBV4-1 with TRBJ2-1, with TRBD2 identical over 9 bases. Germline values: CDR1 MGHRA, CDR2 YSYEKL. This CDR3 comprises 19 residues. The junction had 15 bases not matched to a gene; V was cut back by 4 bases and J by 2 bases. This CDR3 reads CASSPQRVAGASTYNEQFF. The CDR3 coding sequence is TGCGCCAGCAGCCCGCAAAGGGTAGCGGGAGCGTCGACCTACAATGAGCAGTTCTTC.

This clonotype appeared a few times. This chain uses TRBV7-9 with TRBJ2-1, with 11 bases fitting TRBD2. Germline V gene data show CDR1 as SEHNR and CDR2 as FQNEAQ (reference sequence). This CDR3 is built from 16 residues. V trimming: 5 bases; J trimming: 7 bases; junction bases outside the gene matches: 10. The CDR3 sequence is CASSLVAGGPMNEQFF. The CDR3, as DNA: TGTGCCAGCAGCCTAGTAGCGGGAGGGCCAATGAATGAGCAGTTCTTC.

The sample holds many counts of this clonotype. This chain connects TRBV9 to TRBJ2-1; 11 bases align to TRBD2. V gave up 3 bases and J gave up 5 bases; unmatched junction bases: 4. In germline, CDR1 is SGDLS, CDR2 YYNGEE. This CDR3 comprises 15 residues. The CDR3 DNA reads TGTGCCAGCAGCGGTAGCGGGAGGGCCGACAATGAGCAGTTCTTC. Its translation: CASSGSGRADNEQFF. Together with reference TRBV9 and TRBJ2-1, the CDR3 gives the full variable domain: DSGVTQTPKHLITATGQRVTLRCSPRSGDLSVYWYQQSLDQGLQFLIQYYNGEERAKGNILERFSAQQFPDLHSELNLSSLELGDSALYFCASSGSGRADNEQFFGPGTRLTVL.

The chain recombines TRBV27 with TRBJ2-3; TRBD2 is a possible D gene (5 bases). The CDR3 totals 11 residues. V lost 8 bases and J lost 2, with 5 bases in between. The germline gives CDR1 MNHEY, CDR2 SMNVEV (reference sequence). The DNA for the CDR3 is TGTGCCAGCGGACTCACAGATACGCAGTATTTT. Protein sequence: CASGLTDTQYF.

In its sample, this clonotype was seen a few times. The chain has TRBV7-8 and TRBJ2-2; TRBD1 agrees at 7 bases. The germline V gene encodes CDR1 SGHVS and CDR2 FQNEAQ. After removal of 1 base from V and 8 bases from J, the junction contained 16 bases not matched to a gene. The length of the CDR3 is 18 residues. Written as DNA, the CDR3 is TGTGCCAGCAGCTTAGACAATCCTTCGACAGGGTTAAAGGGGGAGCTGTTTTTT. It translates to CASSLDNPSTGLKGELFF. Based on the CDR3 plus reference TRBV7-8 and TRBJ2-2, the full variable domain is GAGVSQSPRYKVAKRGQDVALRCDPISGHVSLFWYQQALGQGPEFLTYFQNEAQLDKSGLPSDRFFAERPEGSVSTLKIQRTQQEDSAVYLCASSLDNPSTGLKGELFFGEGSRLTVL.

This clonotype was seen more than once but under ten times. The chain joins TRBV2 to TRBJ2-2; 9 nucleotides match TRBD1. The CDR3 runs 15 residues. Germline assignment: CDR1 SNHLY and CDR2 FYNNEI. V trimming: 8 bases; J trimming: 4 bases; junction bases outside the gene matches: 8. The CDR3 nucleotides are TGTGCCAGCTGGATCGGACAGGGGCGCACCGGGGAGCTGTTTTTT. Encoded protein: CASWIGQGRTGELFF.

The genes are TRBV29-1 and TRBJ2-3; 9 nucleotides agree with TRBD1. Germline values: CDR1 SQVTM, CDR2 ANQGSEA. Unmatched junction bases numbered 6, after V lost 5 bases and J lost 0 bases. CDR3 size: 15 residues. CDR3 loop: CSVPGTGFSTDTQYF. The CDR3 DNA reads TGCAGCGTTCCCGGGACAGGGTTTAGCACAGATACGCAGTATTTT.

This clonotype showed up just a few times. CDR3 bases: TGCAGCGTTGAAGGGACAGGGAAATACGAGCAGTACTTC. It translates to CSVEGTGKYEQYF. This rearrangement joins TRBV29-1 to TRBJ2-7; 8 bases align to TRBD1. V trimming: 1 base; J trimming: 4 bases; junction bases outside the gene matches: 3. This CDR3 is 13 amino acids long. The germline V gene encodes CDR1 SQVTM and CDR2 ANQGSEA.

V gene TRBV7-2 combines with J gene TRBJ1-2; D uncertain. CDR3 size: 13 residues. Trimming stripped 6 bases from V and 3 bases from J, with 11 bases between. From germline, CDR1 is SGHTA and CDR2 FQGNSA. The CDR3 DNA is TGTGCCAGCAGATCTGGCGGCGACTATGGCTACACCTTC. Its protein is CASRSGGDYGYTF.

V gene TRBV7-3 combines with J gene TRBJ2-1; D remains unclear. V was cut by 2 bases and J by 6 bases, with 14 bases left in between. The CDR3 runs to 15 residues. Germline CDR1 and CDR2: SGHTA and FQGTGA. CDR3 sequence reads: CASSLLAWSTNEQFF. The CDR3 nucleotides read TGTGCCAGCAGCTTATTGGCGTGGTCTACCAATGAGCAGTTCTTC.

This rearrangement joins TRBV7-9 to TRBJ2-6; 8 nucleotides line up with TRBD2. This CDR3 spans 15 amino acids. Germline V gene data show CDR1 as SEHNR and CDR2 as FQNEAQ (reference sequence). V lost 5 bases and J lost 3; bases outside the gene matches: 3. CDR3 residues: CASSHGGVGANVLTF. The CDR3 DNA follows: TGTGCCAGCAGCCACGGGGGGGTTGGGGCCAACGTCCTGACTTTC.

This chain uses TRBV7-9 with TRBJ2-7; 12 nucleotides line up with TRBD1. There are 17 residues in the CDR3. CDR1 SEHNR and CDR2 FQNEAQ come from the germline V gene (reference sequence). J was trimmed by 4 bases and V by 5 bases; bases with no gene match: 12. DNA of the CDR3: TGTGCCAGCAGCCCGAGGGACAGGGGGCTAGAGACTTACGAGCAGTACTTC. Protein: CASSPRDRGLETYEQYF.

This clonotype was detected a few times. The chain joins TRBV14 to TRBJ1-2, with 9 bases identical to TRBD1. The CDR3 loop spans 15 amino acids. CDR1 and CDR2 from the germline V gene are SGHDN and FVKESK. Trimming cost V 1 base and J 4 bases; bases outside gene matches: 4. The DNA of the CDR3 is TGTGCCAGCAGCCAAGGGGACAGGGTCCTCTATGGCTACACCTTC. Protein: CASSQGDRVLYGYTF.

This clonotype was recorded at least ten times. Here the CDR3 reads CATGTSGMDEQFF. CDR3 in DNA: TGTGCCACCGGAACTAGCGGGATGGATGAGCAGTTCTTC. J is TRBJ2-1 and V is TRBV24-1, with TRBD2 matching over 10 bases. V trimming: 9 bases; J trimming: 8 bases; junction bases outside the gene matches: 6. The CDR3 has 13 residues. Germline assignment: CDR1 KGHDR and CDR2 SFDVKD.

This clonotype was counted at least ten times. This chain connects TRBV12-3 or TRBV12-4 to TRBJ2-1, with 9 bases matching TRBD1. This CDR3 region has 13 residues. Trimming at V came to 4 bases and at J to 9 bases, leaving 4 bases not matched to a gene. In DNA form, the CDR3 reads TGTGCCAGCAGTTCACAGGGGGCGGTTGAGCAGTTCTTC. It translates to CASSSQGAVEQFF.

The rearrangement links TRBV2 to TRBJ2-7; D ambiguous. Germline CDR1 is SNHLY and CDR2 is FYNNEI. The CDR3 extends over 13 amino acids. Trimming took off 11 bases at V and 0 bases at J, with 14 bases between the two ends. CDR3 bases: TGTGCCGTTCCAGGCGGTAGCTCCTACGAGCAGTACTTC. The encoded protein is CAVPGGSSYEQYF.

The chain links TRBV4-1 to TRBJ2-5, with unresolved D. Germline values: CDR1 MGHRA, CDR2 YSYEKL. The V end lost 3 bases, the J end lost 5 bases, and 10 bases lay between the germline ends. The CDR3 spans 13 residues. CDR3 sequence: CASSHPKHETQYF. As DNA, the CDR3 is TGCGCCAGCAGCCACCCTAAGCATGAGACCCAGTACTTC.

V usage is TRBV5-1 and J usage is TRBJ1-4; D unresolved. CDR1 SGHRS and CDR2 YFSETQ come from the germline V gene. The CDR3 length is 14 residues. Trimming took 1 base from V and 0 from J, leaving 4 bases between them. As DNA, the CDR3 is TGCGCCAGCAGCTTGAGCCCAACTAATGAAAAACTGTTTTTT. Its protein product is CASSLSPTNEKLFF.

This clonotype was seen only once. One end of the junction fails to match germline, which may point to a read error. As DNA, the CDR3 is TGTGCCAGCAGCCCCGGGACTAGCGGGAGGCGCTCCTACGAGCACTACTTC. Protein: CASSPGTSGRRSYEHYF. The chain couples TRBV7-9 to TRBJ2-7, with 15 bases aligning to TRBD2. This CDR3 contains 17 residues. Germline assignment: CDR1 SEHNR and CDR2 FQNEAQ (reference sequence). The whole variable domain, remainder taken from reference TRBV7-9 and TRBJ2-7, is DTGVSQNPRHKITKRGQNVTFRCDPISEHNRLYWYRQTLGQGPEFLTYFQNEAQLEKSRLLSDRFSAERPKGSFSTLEIQRTEQGDSAMYLCASSPGTSGRRSYEHYFGPGTRLTVT.

Ten or more counts support this clonotype. The chain combines TRBV7-6 with TRBJ2-3, with a possible D match to TRBD2 (6 bases). This CDR3 is built from 15 residues. V was cut by 3 bases and J by 0 bases, with 10 bases left in between. Germline V lookup: CDR1 SGHVS, CDR2 FNYEAQ. The CDR3 reads CASSLRGTSTDTQYF. The CDR3 DNA is TGTGCCAGCAGCTTGCGCGGGACTAGCACAGATACGCAGTATTTT.

The chain links TRBV4-1 to TRBJ2-1; TRBD2 is a possible D gene (6 bases). Per the germline V gene, CDR1 is MGHRA and CDR2 is YSYEKL. V lost 3 bases to trimming and J lost 8 bases, with 20 bases between them. This CDR3 contains 16 residues. CDR3 DNA sequence: TGCGCCAGCAGCCAGATAGCGGACTGGGGGGTTGATGAGCAGTTCTTC. It codes for CASSQIADWGVDEQFF.

This clonotype was seen ten or more times. The chain joins TRBV12-3 or TRBV12-4 to TRBJ2-3, with no clear D. With 8 bases removed from V and 2 bases from J, the gap between germline ends came to 14 bases. The CDR3 length is 14 residues. CDR3 sequence (DNA): TGTGCCAGCGGTATAGTCTCGCACACAGATACGCAGTATTTT. This translates into CASGIVSHTDTQYF.

This clonotype was detected many times. The chain uses TRBV7-9 and TRBJ1-1, with D maybe TRBD1 (5 bases). The CDR3 runs to 15 residues. The germline V and J ends were trimmed by 4 bases and 3 bases, with 15 bases remaining between them. Looked up from germline, CDR1 is SEHNR and CDR2 is FQNEAQ (reference sequence). The chain's CDR3 is CASSSEGRIYTEAFF. The CDR3 DNA follows: TGTGCCAGCAGCTCAGAGGGGAGGATATACACTGAAGCTTTCTTT.

The V call is TRBV5-6, the J call TRBJ1-1; D gene uncertain. The V gene lost 6 bases and the J gene lost 1 base, with 13 bases spanning the gap. The length of the CDR3 is 14 residues. Germline V gene lookup returns CDR1 SGHDT and CDR2 YYEEEE. The CDR3 loop reads CASTPSTRNTEAFF. CDR3 sequence (DNA): TGTGCCAGCACCCCGAGCACAAGGAACACTGAAGCTTTCTTT.

This clonotype was seen ten or more times. Written as DNA, the CDR3 is TGTGCCAGCGGACGGGACGGGGGGGCTCCCGGGGAGCTGTTTTTT. It specifies CASGRDGGAPGELFF. The chain is built from TRBV2 and TRBJ2-2; 8 nucleotides match TRBD2. Germline assignment: CDR1 SNHLY and CDR2 FYNNEI. The CDR3 has 15 amino acids. V trimming: 8 bases; J trimming: 6 bases; junction bases outside the gene matches: 11.

Ten or more counts support this clonotype. CDR3 loop: CASNSPTGRSYEQYF. The CDR3 DNA sequence: TGTGCCAGCAATTCTCCGACAGGGAGGTCTTACGAGCAGTACTTC. V gene TRBV28 combines with J gene TRBJ2-7; D may be TRBD1 (7 bases). Trimming removed 7 bases at V and 4 bases at J, with 20 bases between. The length of the CDR3 is 15 residues. Germline V lookup: CDR1 MDHEN, CDR2 SYDVKM.

This clonotype was counted a few times. This rearrangement joins TRBV11-2 to TRBJ2-1, with TRBD2 matching 7 bases. Germline values: CDR1 SGHAT, CDR2 FQNNGV. The CDR3 runs to 15 residues. V gave up 1 base and J gave up 7 bases; unmatched junction bases: 7. For the CDR3, the DNA is TGTGCCAGCAGCTTAGCGTCTAGCGGTGGTAATGAGCAGTTCTTC. It yields the protein CASSLASSGGNEQFF. Full variable domain (missing parts from reference TRBV11-2 and TRBJ2-1): EAGVAQSPRYKIIEKRQSVAFWCNPISGHATLYWYQQILGQGPKLLIQFQNNGVVDDSQLPKDRFSAERLKGVDSTLKIQPAKLEDSAVYLCASSLASSGGNEQFFGPGTRLTVL.

This clonotype was seen ten or more times. The V call is TRBV24-1, the J call TRBJ2-7, with 10 nucleotides matching TRBD1. This CDR3 has 13 amino acids. Germline V gives CDR1 KGHDR, CDR2 SFDVKD. The junction had 10 bases not matched to a gene; V was cut back by 9 bases and J by 9 bases. This CDR3 reads CATGPGTGVVQYF. CDR3 coding DNA: TGTGCCACCGGGCCCGGGACAGGGGTTGTGCAGTACTTC.

The rearrangement uses TRBV4-1 and TRBJ2-5; 8 nucleotides agree with TRBD2. Germline V gives CDR1 MGHRA, CDR2 YSYEKL. The CDR3 length is 15 residues. The junction had 4 bases not matched to a gene; V was cut back by 2 bases and J by 2 bases. The CDR3 is CASSQILAEQETQYF. The CDR3 DNA sequence: TGCGCCAGCAGCCAAATACTAGCGGAGCAAGAGACCCAGTACTTC.

This clonotype was detected only a few times. This chain joins TRBV7-9 and TRBJ2-7; 10 bases are a match to TRBD2. CDR3 length: 16 amino acids. After removal of 5 bases from V and 3 bases from J, the junction contained 10 bases not matched to a gene. Germline assignment: CDR1 SEHNR and CDR2 FQNEAQ (reference sequence). CDR3 loop: CASSPKASGRIYEQYF. CDR3 nucleotide sequence: TGTGCCAGCAGCCCAAAGGCTAGCGGGAGAATCTACGAGCAGTACTTC.